The clone carrying this T cell receptor (beta chain) occurred a few times. Its antigen is as yet unknown. From the 5' RACE reads, TCRdb called clonotypes with MiXCR, one entry per CDR3 protein. This sample yields around 300,000 distinct CDR3 sequences, of which approximately 10% are seen a single time; around 10% belongs to the top ten. The sample comes from a study of CD8 T cells in ankylosing spondylitis. Overall study findings and caveats: Matched ankylosing spondylitis synovial fluid reportedly contained a significantly enriched population of disease-linked clones. With a CD8+ phenotype, disease-linked clones were relatively rare in peripheral blood. Earlier work had already found some motif variants in reactive arthritis synovial fluid and blood. Several highly homologous variants formed a TCR beta motif that appeared characteristic of ankylosing spondylitis blood.

The germline gives CDR1 MNHEY, CDR2 SVGAGI. The CDR3 runs to 14 residues. V was cut by 3 bases and J by 2 bases, with 9 bases left in between. This receptor was taken from a female donor with ankylosing spondylitis or in good health (not recorded which). The chain combines TRBV6-5 with TRBJ2-3; TRBD2 might be the D (6 bases). The sample taken for sequencing was blood, either unsorted or a sorted T cell fraction (not recorded which). This chain's CDR3 is CASSYPGVTDTQYF. In DNA form, the CDR3 reads TGTGCCAGCAGTTATCCGGGGGTCACAGATACGCAGTATTTT.